This is a list of T cell receptor beta chains from one sample in a study of cytomegalovirus exposure and HLA in healthy donors. Sequencing was performed with immunoSEQ multiplex PCR; in TCRdb, only in-frame clones are kept and a portion is missing. The sample has tens of thousands of clones; the top ten hold approximately 5%. The sequenced material came from PBMCs. All receptors come from a young man in good health and CMV-seropositive. Each CDR3 is given with its conserved first and last residue. The D gene is left open where the match is weak.

TRBJ2-2	TRBV7-9	NA	TGTGCCAGCAGCTTAGTCTCGAACACCGGGGAGCTGTTTTTT	CASSLVSNTGELFF
TRBJ2-7	TRBV6-5	TRBD2	TGTGCCAGCAGTTACTCGGCGGGGGGGCTCGACGAGCAGTACTTC	CASSYSAGGLDEQYF
TRBJ1-1	TRBV29-1	NA	TGCAGCGTCAGGGGTATGAGGGACACTGAAGCTTTCTTT	CSVRGMRDTEAFF
TRBJ2-7	TRBV9	NA	TGTGCCAGCAGCGTAGGGGGGCGTGAGTTAGAGCAGTACTTC	CASSVGGRELEQYF
TRBJ2-3	TRBV5-1	NA	TGCGCCAGCAGCTTGGGGGCCGTCACAGATACGCAGTATTTT	CASSLGAVTDTQYF
TRBJ1-5	TRBV7-9	NA	TGTGCCACCGCACCATTACGACTGCATAGCAATCAGCCCCAGCATTTT	CATAPLRLHSNQPQHF
TRBJ1-5	TRBV6-5	NA	TGTGCCAGCAGGGCACAAGGCAATCAGCCCCAGCATTTT	CASRAQGNQPQHF
TRBJ2-7	TRBV6-5	TRBD2	TGTGCCAGCACCCTGGGGGGGAGGCAGTACTTC	CASTLGGRQYF
TRBJ2-7	TRBV5-1	NA	TGCGCCAGCAGCTCCACCGCAGGATCCTACGAGCAGTACTTC	CASSSTAGSYEQYF
TRBJ1-6	TRBV30	TRBD1	TGTGCCTGGAGCACCGGGACAGGGTTTTCACCCCTCCACTTT	CAWSTGTGFSPLHF
TRBJ1-1	TRBV7-9	TRBD1	TGTGCCAGCAGCTCGGACAGGGTGGACACTGAAGCTTTCTTT	CASSSDRVDTEAFF
TRBJ1-1	TRBV19	NA	TGTGCCAGTAGTATAGATATCCCCCCTGTTAACACTGAAGCTTTCTTT	CASSIDIPPVNTEAFF
TRBJ2-7	TRBV6-5	NA	TGTGCCAGCAGTTCCGCGGGACTGCACGCCTACGAGCAGTACTTC	CASSSAGLHAYEQYF
TRBJ1-3	TRBV30	NA	TGTGCCTGGAGGGCAGGCGGGAGAAACACCATATATTTT	CAWRAGGRNTIYF
TRBJ2-7	TRBV7-3	NA	TGTGCCAGCAGCTTAAATAATGGCAGGGCAAAACTCGACGAGCAGTACTTC	CASSLNNGRAKLDEQYF
TRBJ2-3	TRBV7-3	TRBD1	TGTGCCAGCAGCACAGTGCGGACAGGGGGCGCAGATACGCAGTATTTT	CASSTVRTGGADTQYF
TRBJ2-7	TRBV7-2	TRBD2	TGTGCCAGCAGCTTAGGGGGACTAGCGGGAGTATACGAGCAGTACTTC	CASSLGGLAGVYEQYF
TRBJ2-3	TRBV4-2	TRBD2	TGTGCCAGCAGCCAAGATTTAGCGGGAGCTTTAGATACGCAGTATTTT	CASSQDLAGALDTQYF
TRBJ1-4	TRBV11-2	NA	TGTGCCAGCAGCGTTGACAGGTCGGCAACTAATGAAAAACTGTTTTTT	CASSVDRSATNEKLFF
TRBJ2-3	TRBV19	TRBD1	TGTGCCAGTAGTAGAGGGTTCAGGGGGTTCACAGATAAGCAGTATTTT	CASSRGFRGFTDKQYF
TRBJ1-3	TRBV4-1	TRBD1	TGCGCCAGCAGCCCCCTGGACAGGCAGGGGCCTGGAAACACCATATATTTT	CASSPLDRQGPGNTIYF
TRBJ2-7	TRBV2	TRBD2	TGTGCCATCACAGGCGGGGGAGCCCTCCCTAAACCAAGTTACGAGCAGTACTTC	CAITGGGALPKPSYEQYF
TRBJ1-2	TRBV10-3	NA	TGTGCCATCAGTGAGTCGGGGCGATATGGCTACACCTTC	CAISESGRYGYTF
TRBJ2-1	TRBV7-3	NA	TGTGCCAGCAGCTCCGGGCTAGCGCAAACCAATGAGCAGTTCTTC	CASSSGLAQTNEQFF
TRBJ2-1	TRBV27	NA	TGTGCCAGCAGTTCCGTGACTAGGTACAATGAGCAGTTCTTC	CASSSVTRYNEQFF
TRBJ2-3	TRBV7-7	TRBD1	TGTGCTAGCAGCGGGACAGGGGTCACAGATACGCAGTATTTT	CASSGTGVTDTQYF
TRBJ2-5	TRBV27	TRBD2	TGTGCCAGCAGTTCCGAGACTAGCGGGGGCAAAGAGACCCAGTACTTC	CASSSETSGGKETQYF
TRBJ2-2	TRBV4-1	NA	TGCGCCAGCAGCTTAAACGGGGGGCTGTTTTTT	CASSLNGGLFF
TRBJ2-6	TRBV30	TRBD2	TGTGCCTGGAGCAGTAGCGGGATCTATGGGGCCAACGTCCTGACTTTC	CAWSSSGIYGANVLTF
TRBJ1-2	TRBV25-1	TRBD1	TGTGCCAGCAGTGTATCCGCAGGGGGCGCCTATGGCTACACCTTC	CASSVSAGGAYGYTF
TRBJ2-7	TRBV4-1	TRBD1	TGCGCCAGCAGCCAAGGAGTCTGGGGACAGCTAACGTCCTACGAGCAGTACTTC	CASSQGVWGQLTSYEQYF
TRBJ1-1	TRBV6-5	TRBD1	TGTGCCAGCGGACAGGGACAAAACACTGAAGCTTTCTTT	CASGQGQNTEAFF
TRBJ1-1	TRBV6-1	NA	TGTGCCAGCAGCCTACTTTTCATCGCCCCTGAAGCTTTCTTT	CASSLLFIAPEAFF
TRBJ1-5	TRBV30	NA	TGTGCCTGGAGTGTACACAGGGCCCGAGGGCCCCAGCATTTT	CAWSVHRARGPQHF
TRBJ2-7	TRBV7-9	TRBD2	TGTGCCAGCAGCTTTGGGACACTAGCGGCCCCCTACGAGCAGTACTTC	CASSFGTLAAPYEQYF
TRBJ2-7	TRBV7-2	NA	TGTGCCAGCAGCTTAGAAGAATTGGCTCAGCAGTACTTC	CASSLEELAQQYF
TRBJ1-3	TRBV12-5	TRBD1	TGTGCTAGTGGCAGACAGGGCTCTGGAAACACCATATATTTT	CASGRQGSGNTIYF
TRBJ1-2	TRBV5-1	NA	TGCGCCAGCAGCTTGGAGAGCTATGGCTACACCTTC	CASSLESYGYTF
TRBJ2-5	TRBV7-8	NA	TGTGCCAGCAGCTTCCAGACTTTCGAGGAGACCCAGTACTTC	CASSFQTFEETQYF
TRBJ1-2	TRBV7-9	TRBD1	TGTGCCAGCAGCTTACGGGACAGGGAATTCTACGGCTACACCTTC	CASSLRDREFYGYTF
TRBJ2-1	TRBV11-2	TRBD2	TGTGCCAGCAGCTTAGGGGGCGGGGGAGCCTACAATGAGCAGTTCTTC	CASSLGGGGAYNEQFF
TRBJ2-7	TRBV12-5	NA	TGTGCTAGTGGTTTGGGGACACACTCCTACGAGCAGTACTTC	CASGLGTHSYEQYF
TRBJ2-1	TRBV9	TRBD1	TGTGCCAGCAGCGTGTCCGGGACAGGGGGGTACAATGAGCAGTTCTTC	CASSVSGTGGYNEQFF
TRBJ2-1	TRBV29-1	TRBD1	TGCAGCGTTGAAGAGGACAGGGGCGCACCCCCCAATGAGCAGTTCTTC	CSVEEDRGAPPNEQFF
TRBJ2-1	TRBV5-6	TRBD2	TGTGCCAGCAGCAAGACCGGGACTAGCGAAGTGTACAATGAGCAGTTCTTC	CASSKTGTSEVYNEQFF
TRBJ1-1	TRBV18	NA	TGTGCCAGCTCACCACCTTACAAAACAGGGAACACTGAAGCTTTCTTT	CASSPPYKTGNTEAFF
TRBJ2-7	TRBV29-1	TRBD1	TGCAGCGTTTGGGCCGGGACAGATACCTACGAGCAGTACTTC	CSVWAGTDTYEQYF
TRBJ2-7	TRBV29-1	TRBD2	TGCAGCGTTGTCCTCGGGCTAGCGGTCGCCTACGAGCAGTACTTC	CSVVLGLAVAYEQYF
TRBJ1-2	TRBV5-1	NA	TGCGCCAGCAGCTTGGACTCGGGGGGCGCCGACTATGGCTACACCTTC	CASSLDSGGADYGYTF